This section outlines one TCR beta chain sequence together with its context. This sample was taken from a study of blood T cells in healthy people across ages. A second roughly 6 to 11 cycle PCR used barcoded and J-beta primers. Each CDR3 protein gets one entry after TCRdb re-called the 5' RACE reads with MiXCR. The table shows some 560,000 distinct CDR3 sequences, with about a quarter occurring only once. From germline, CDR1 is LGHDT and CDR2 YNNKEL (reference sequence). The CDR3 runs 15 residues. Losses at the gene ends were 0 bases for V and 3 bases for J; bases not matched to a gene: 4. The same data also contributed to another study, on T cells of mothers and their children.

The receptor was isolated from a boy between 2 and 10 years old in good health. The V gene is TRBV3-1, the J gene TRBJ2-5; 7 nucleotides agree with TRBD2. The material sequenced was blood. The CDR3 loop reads CASSQDWRGKETQYF. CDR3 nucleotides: TGTGCCAGCAGCCAAGACTGGCGGGGGAAAGAGACCCAGTACTTC.